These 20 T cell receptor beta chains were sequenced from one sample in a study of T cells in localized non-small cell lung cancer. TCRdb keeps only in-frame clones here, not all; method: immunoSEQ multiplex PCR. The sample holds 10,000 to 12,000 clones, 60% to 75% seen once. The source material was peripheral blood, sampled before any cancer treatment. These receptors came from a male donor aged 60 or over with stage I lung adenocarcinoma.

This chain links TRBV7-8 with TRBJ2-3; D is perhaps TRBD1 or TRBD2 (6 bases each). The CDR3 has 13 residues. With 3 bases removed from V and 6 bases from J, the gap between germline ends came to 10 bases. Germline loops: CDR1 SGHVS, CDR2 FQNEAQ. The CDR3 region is CASSLGGPDTQYF. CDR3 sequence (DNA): TGTGCCAGCAGCTTGGGGGGCCCGGATACGCAGTATTTT.

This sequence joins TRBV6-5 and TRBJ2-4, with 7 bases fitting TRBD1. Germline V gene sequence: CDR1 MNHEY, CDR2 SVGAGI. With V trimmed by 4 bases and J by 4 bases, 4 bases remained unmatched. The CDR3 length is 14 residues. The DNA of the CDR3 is TGTGCCAGCAGTTCCGGACAGGTTAAAAACATTCAGTACTTC. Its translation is CASSSGQVKNIQYF.

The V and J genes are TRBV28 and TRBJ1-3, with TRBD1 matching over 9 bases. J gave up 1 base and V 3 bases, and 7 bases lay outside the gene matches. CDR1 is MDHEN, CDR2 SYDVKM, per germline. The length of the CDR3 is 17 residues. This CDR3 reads CASSFFGTGLSGNTIYF. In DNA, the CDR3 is TGTGCCAGCAGTTTCTTCGGGACAGGGTTATCTGGAAACACCATATATTTT.

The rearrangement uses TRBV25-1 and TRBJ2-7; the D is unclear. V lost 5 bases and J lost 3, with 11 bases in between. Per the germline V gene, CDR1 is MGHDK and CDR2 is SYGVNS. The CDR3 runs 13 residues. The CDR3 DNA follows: TGTGCCAGCAGTAGGAATCTGGGCTACGAGCAGTACTTC. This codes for CASSRNLGYEQYF.

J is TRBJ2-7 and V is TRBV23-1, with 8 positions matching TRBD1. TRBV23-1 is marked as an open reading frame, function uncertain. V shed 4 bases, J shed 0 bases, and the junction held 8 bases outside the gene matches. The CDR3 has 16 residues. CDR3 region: CASSRLGQGDSYEQYF. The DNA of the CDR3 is TGCGCCAGCAGTCGCCTAGGACAGGGCGACTCCTACGAGCAGTACTTC.

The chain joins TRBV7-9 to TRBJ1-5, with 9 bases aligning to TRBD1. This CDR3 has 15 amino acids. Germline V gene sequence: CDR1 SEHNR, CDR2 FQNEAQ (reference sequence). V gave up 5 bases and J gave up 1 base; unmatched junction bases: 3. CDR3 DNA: TGTGCCAGCAGCCAAGGGACAGGGAGCAATCAGCCCCAGCATTTT. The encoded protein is CASSQGTGSNQPQHF.

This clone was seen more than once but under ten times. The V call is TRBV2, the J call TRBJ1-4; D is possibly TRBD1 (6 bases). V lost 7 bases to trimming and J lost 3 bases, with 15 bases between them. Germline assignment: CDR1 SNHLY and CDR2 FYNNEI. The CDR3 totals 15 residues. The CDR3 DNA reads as TGTGCCAGCAAAATACAGGGTCTCCCTAATGAAAAACTGTTTTTT. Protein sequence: CASKIQGLPNEKLFF.

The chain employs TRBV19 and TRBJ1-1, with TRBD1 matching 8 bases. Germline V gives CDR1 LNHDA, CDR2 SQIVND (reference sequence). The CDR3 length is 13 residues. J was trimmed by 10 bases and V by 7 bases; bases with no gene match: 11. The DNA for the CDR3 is TGTGCCAGTACCCCCCTCAGGGGGCTTGGAGCTTTCTTT. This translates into CASTPLRGLGAFF.

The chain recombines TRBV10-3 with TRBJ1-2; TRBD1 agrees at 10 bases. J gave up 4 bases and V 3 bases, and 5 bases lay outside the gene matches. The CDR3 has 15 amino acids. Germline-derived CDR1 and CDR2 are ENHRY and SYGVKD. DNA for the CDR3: TGTGCCATCAGTGACACCGGGACAGGGGTCTATGGCTACACCTTC. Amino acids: CAISDTGTGVYGYTF.

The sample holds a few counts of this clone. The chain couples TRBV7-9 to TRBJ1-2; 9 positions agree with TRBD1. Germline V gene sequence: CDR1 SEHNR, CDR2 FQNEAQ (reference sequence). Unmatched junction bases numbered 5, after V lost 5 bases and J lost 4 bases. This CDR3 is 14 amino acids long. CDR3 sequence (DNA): TGTGCCAGCAGCCCGACAGGGGGTGTCTATGGCTACACCTTC. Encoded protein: CASSPTGGVYGYTF.

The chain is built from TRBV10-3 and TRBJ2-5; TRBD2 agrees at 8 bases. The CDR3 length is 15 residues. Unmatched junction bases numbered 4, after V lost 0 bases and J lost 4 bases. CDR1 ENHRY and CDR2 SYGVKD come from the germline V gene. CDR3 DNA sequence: TGTGCCATCAGTGAGTCTCTCGGGGGGGCAGAGACCCAGTACTTC. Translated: CAISESLGGAETQYF.

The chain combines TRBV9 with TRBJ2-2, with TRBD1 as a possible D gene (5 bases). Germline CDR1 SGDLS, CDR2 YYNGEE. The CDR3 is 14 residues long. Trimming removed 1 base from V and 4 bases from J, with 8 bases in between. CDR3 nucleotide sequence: TGTGCCAGCAGCGTACAGGGTCTCACCGGGGAGCTGTTTTTT. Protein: CASSVQGLTGELFF.

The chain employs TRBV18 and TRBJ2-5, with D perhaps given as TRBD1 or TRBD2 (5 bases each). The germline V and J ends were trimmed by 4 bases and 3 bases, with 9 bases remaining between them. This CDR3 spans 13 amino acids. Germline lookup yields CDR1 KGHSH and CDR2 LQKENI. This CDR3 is CASSRDREETQYF. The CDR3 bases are TGTGCCAGCTCACGGGACCGAGAAGAGACCCAGTACTTC.

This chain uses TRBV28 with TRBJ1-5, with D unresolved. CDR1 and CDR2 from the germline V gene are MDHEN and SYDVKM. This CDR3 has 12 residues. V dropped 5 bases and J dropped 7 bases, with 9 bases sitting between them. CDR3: CASSPLRQPQHF. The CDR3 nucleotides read TGTGCCAGCAGTCCCCTTCGGCAGCCCCAGCATTTT.

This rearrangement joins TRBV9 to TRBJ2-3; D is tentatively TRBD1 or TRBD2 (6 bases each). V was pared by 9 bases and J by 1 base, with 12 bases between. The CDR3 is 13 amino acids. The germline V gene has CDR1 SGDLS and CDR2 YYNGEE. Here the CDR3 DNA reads TGTGCCACCTCAAGGGGGGGCACAGATACGCAGTATTTT. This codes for CATSRGGTDTQYF.

CDR3 protein: CASSAYGTDNEKLFF. CDR3 DNA: TGTGCCAGCAGTGCTTACGGGACAGACAATGAAAAACTGTTTTTT. The chain carries TRBV6-1 and TRBJ1-4, with TRBD1 matching 7 bases. The CDR3 totals 15 residues. Trimming at V came to 4 bases and at J to 5 bases, leaving 7 bases not matched to a gene. Germline V gene lookup returns CDR1 MNHNS and CDR2 SASEGT.

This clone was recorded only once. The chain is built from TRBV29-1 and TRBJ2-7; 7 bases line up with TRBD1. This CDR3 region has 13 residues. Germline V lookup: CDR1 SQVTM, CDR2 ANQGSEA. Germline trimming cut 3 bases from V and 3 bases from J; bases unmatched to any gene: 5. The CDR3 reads CSVEVRTGYEQYF. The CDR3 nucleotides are TGCAGCGTTGAGGTTAGGACAGGCTACGAGCAGTACTTC.

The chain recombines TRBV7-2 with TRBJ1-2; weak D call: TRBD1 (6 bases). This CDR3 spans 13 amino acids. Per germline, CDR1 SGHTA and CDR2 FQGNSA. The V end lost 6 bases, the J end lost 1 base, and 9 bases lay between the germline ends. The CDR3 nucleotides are TGTGCCAGCAGGCCGGGACATAACTATGGCTACACCTTC. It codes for CASRPGHNYGYTF.

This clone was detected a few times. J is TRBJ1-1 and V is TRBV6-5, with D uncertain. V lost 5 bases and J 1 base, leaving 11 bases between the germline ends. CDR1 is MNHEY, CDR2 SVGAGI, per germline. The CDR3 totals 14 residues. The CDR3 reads CASSLEWGNTEAFF. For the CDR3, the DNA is TGTGCCAGCAGTCTTGAGTGGGGGAACACTGAAGCTTTCTTT.

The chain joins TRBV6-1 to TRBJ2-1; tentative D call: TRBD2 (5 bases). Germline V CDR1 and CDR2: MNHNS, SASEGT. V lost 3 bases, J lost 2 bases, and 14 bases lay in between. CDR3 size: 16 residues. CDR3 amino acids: CASSEEEVRPYNEQFF. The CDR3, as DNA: TGTGCCAGCAGTGAGGAGGAGGTACGACCCTACAATGAGCAGTTCTTC.